These 10 T cell receptor beta chains were all obtained from the same sample, sequenced in a study of blood T cells in healthy people across ages. PCR was performed a second time for roughly 6 to 12 cycles using a sample-barcoded 5' primer and a J-beta primer mix. One entry per CDR3 protein, called by TCRdb with MiXCR from the 5' RACE reads. The profile covers around 790,000 distinct CDR3 sequences, with under 45% appearing a single time and approximately 20% taken by the ten largest. Sample: blood. These receptors originate from a man between 60 and 75 years old in good health.

The chain uses TRBV13 and TRBJ1-5; no definite D call. The V end was cut by 5 bases, the J end by 7 bases, with 12 bases between. The CDR3 covers 13 residues. Germline assignment: CDR1 PRHDT and CDR2 FYEKMQ (reference sequence). CDR3 residues: CASSHGLGQPQHF. The CDR3 DNA follows: TGTGCCAGCAGCCACGGGCTGGGGCAGCCCCAGCATTTT.

The rearrangement uses TRBV28 and TRBJ2-7; 8 bases agree with TRBD2. Germline-derived CDR1 and CDR2 are MDHEN and SYDVKM. The CDR3 contains 14 residues. Trimming took 7 bases from V and 0 from J; bases not matched to a gene: 5. The chain's CDR3 is CASIAGGSSYEQYF. CDR3 in DNA: TGTGCCAGCATTGCGGGGGGCAGCTCCTACGAGCAGTACTTC.

This clonotype was seen at least ten times. This rearrangement joins TRBV10-3 to TRBJ2-5; 7 bases agree with TRBD2. The germline V gene has CDR1 ENHRY and CDR2 SYGVKD. The V segment lost 10 bases and the J segment 4 bases; nucleotides outside the gene matches: 9. The CDR3 consists of 13 residues. As DNA, the CDR3 is TGTGCCACCACCTGGGAGGGTGCAGAGACCCAGTACTTC. Protein sequence: CATTWEGAETQYF.

The V call is TRBV7-2, the J call TRBJ2-7; D gene unclear. The CDR3 runs to 12 residues. CDR1 and CDR2 (germline): SGHTA, FQGNSA. Trimming removed 2 bases from V and 7 bases from J, with 9 bases in between. CDR3 nucleotide sequence: TGTGCCAGCAGCTTATTGGACCTAGAGCAGTACTTC. Translating gives CASSLLDLEQYF.

V is TRBV18 and J is TRBJ2-1, with D perhaps matching TRBD2 (6 bases). Germline V lookup: CDR1 KGHSH, CDR2 LQKENI. The CDR3 length is 20 residues. The V end was cut by 2 bases, the J end by 8 bases, with 31 bases between. For the CDR3, the DNA is TGTGCCAGCTCACCAACCGTCCCCCAGGGACTCATTAAGAAAGGGGATGAGCAGTTCTTC. This sequence encodes CASSPTVPQGLIKKGDEQFF.

This clonotype was found a few times. V usage is TRBV9 and J usage is TRBJ2-3; 9 bases line up with TRBD2. Per germline, CDR1 SGDLS and CDR2 YYNGEE. The CDR3 extends over 15 amino acids. V lost 0 bases and J lost 6; bases outside the gene matches: 5. CDR3 DNA: TGTGCCAGCAGCGTAGCGGCTAGCGGGGCGGATACGCAGTATTTT. It encodes CASSVAASGADTQYF.

This clonotype was counted between two and nine times. The V and J genes are TRBV6-4 and TRBJ2-1; TRBD2 aligns across 12 bases. Germline CDR1 is MRHNA and CDR2 is SNTAGT. J was trimmed by 9 bases and V by 5 bases; bases with no gene match: 2. The CDR3 covers 13 residues. CDR3 coding DNA: TGTGCCAGCAGTACTAGCGGGGGGCTTGAGCAGTTCTTC. Encoded protein: CASSTSGGLEQFF.

The chain employs TRBV4-1 and TRBJ2-5, with 8 bases aligning to TRBD2. The tail of the sequence fits TRBJ2-1 better, so the J call may be wrong. Per the germline V gene, CDR1 is MGHRA and CDR2 is YSYEKL. CDR3 size: 16 residues. CDR3 nucleotide sequence: TGCGCCAGCAGCCAACAATTGAGCGGGGGCCAAGAGACCCAGTTCTTC. Translated, it gives CASSQQLSGGQETQFF.

The chain links TRBV2 to TRBJ1-2, with D hard to call. Trimming left V 1 base short and J 0 bases short, with 9 bases between. This CDR3 contains 15 residues. The germline V gene has CDR1 SNHLY and CDR2 FYNNEI. CDR3 loop: CASSEGVRTNYGYTF. Written as DNA, the CDR3 is TGTGCCAGCAGTGAAGGTGTCCGTACTAACTATGGCTACACCTTC.

This clonotype was picked up one time. The chain combines TRBV14 with TRBJ2-7; TRBD1 agrees at 11 bases. The CDR3 is 16 residues long. V shed 1 base and J 4 bases; nucleotides not matched to a gene: 6. The V gene's germline CDR1 is SGHDN and CDR2 FVKESK. CDR3 in DNA: TGTGCCAGCAGCCAAGCTACAGGGACAGGGGGATACGAGCAGTACTTC. Translated, it gives CASSQATGTGGYEQYF.